The clone carrying this TCR beta chain has ten or more counts. The entry originates in a study of T cell changes during pregnancy in multiple sclerosis. Only in-frame clones appear in the TCRdb table, and some are missing; sequencing was by immunoSEQ multiplex PCR. The sample shows 70,000 to 100,000 clones, just under 95% of them seen only once. Germline-derived CDR1 and CDR2 are MDHEN and SYDVKM. V shed 8 bases and J 6 bases; nucleotides not matched to a gene: 5. CDR3 length: 14 residues. The sample was peripheral blood, taken in the first trimester of pregnancy. V and J are TRBV28 and TRBJ2-7; 15 bases are a match to TRBD2. The TCR was taken from a female donor with multiple sclerosis, enrolled in a pregnancy study. The CDR3 nucleotides are TGTGCCAGCGGACTAGCGGGAGGGTTGGGCGAGCAGTACTTC. This encodes CASGLAGGLGEQYF.